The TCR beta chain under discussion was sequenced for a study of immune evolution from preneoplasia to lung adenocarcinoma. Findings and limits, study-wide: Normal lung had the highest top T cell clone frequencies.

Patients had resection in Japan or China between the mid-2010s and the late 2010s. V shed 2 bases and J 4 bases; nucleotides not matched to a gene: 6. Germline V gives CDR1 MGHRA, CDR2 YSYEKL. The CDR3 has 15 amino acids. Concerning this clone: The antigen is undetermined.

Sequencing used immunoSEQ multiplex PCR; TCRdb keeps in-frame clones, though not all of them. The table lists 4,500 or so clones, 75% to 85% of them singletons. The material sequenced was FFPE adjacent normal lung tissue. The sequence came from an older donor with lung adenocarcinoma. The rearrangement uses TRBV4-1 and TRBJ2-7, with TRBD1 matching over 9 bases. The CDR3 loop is CASSQPTGGWYEQYF. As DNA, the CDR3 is TGCGCCAGCAGCCAACCGACAGGGGGTTGGTACGAGCAGTACTTC.